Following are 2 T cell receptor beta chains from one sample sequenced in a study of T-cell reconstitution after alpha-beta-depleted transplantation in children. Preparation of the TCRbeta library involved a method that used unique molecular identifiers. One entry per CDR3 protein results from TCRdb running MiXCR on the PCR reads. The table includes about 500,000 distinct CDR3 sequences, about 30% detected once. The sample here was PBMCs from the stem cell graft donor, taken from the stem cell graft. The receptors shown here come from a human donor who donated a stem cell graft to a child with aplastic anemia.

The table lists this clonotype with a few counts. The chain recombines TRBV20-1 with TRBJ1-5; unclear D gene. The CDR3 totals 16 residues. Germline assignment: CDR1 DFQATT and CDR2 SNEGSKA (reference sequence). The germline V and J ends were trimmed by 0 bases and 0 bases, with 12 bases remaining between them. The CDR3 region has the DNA TGCAGTGCTAGAGACCCCGGCGGCTATAGCAATCAGCCCCAGCATTTT. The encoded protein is CSARDPGGYSNQPQHF.

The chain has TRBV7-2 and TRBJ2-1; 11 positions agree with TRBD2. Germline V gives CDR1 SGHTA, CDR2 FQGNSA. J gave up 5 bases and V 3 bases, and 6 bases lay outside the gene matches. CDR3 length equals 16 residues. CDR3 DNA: TGTGCCAGCAGCTTTCGGACTAGCGGGTACGACAATGAGCAGTTCTTC. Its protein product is CASSFRTSGYDNEQFF.